This note documents a single T cell receptor beta chain sequence. The data stem from a study of blood T cell repertoires in COVID-19. Clones were sequenced by immunoSEQ multiplex PCR, and TCRdb holds only the in-frame ones, with some missing. The sample lists tens of thousands of clones, over 75% occurring once. The germline V gene has CDR1 SGHTA and CDR2 FQGNSA. This CDR3 is built from 15 residues. Trimming took 5 bases from V and 3 from J; bases not matched to a gene: 6. This clonotype was sampled from a woman at least 80 years old with COVID-19, enrolled during active disease. Sequencing input: peripheral blood. The chain joins TRBV7-2 to TRBJ2-1, with TRBD1 matching over 8 bases. CDR3 sequence (DNA): TGTGCCAGCAGCCCCAGACAGGGGTACTACAATGAGCAGTTCTTC. Amino acids: CASSPRQGYYNEQFF.